This T cell receptor (beta chain) was found in a study of T cell responses to AZD1222 COVID-19 vaccine. TCRdb keeps only in-frame clones here, not all; method: immunoSEQ multiplex PCR. Here the sample spans 150,000 or so clones, about 88% being singletons. CDR1 is SGHNT and CDR2 is YYREEE in the germline V gene (reference sequence). V shed 1 base and J shed 1 base, with 8 bases lying between them. CDR3 size: 14 residues. Source: peripheral blood, taken on day 0 of AZD1222 vaccination. The chain has TRBV5-4 and TRBJ1-1; no clear D gene. The sequence was obtained from an adult in good health. Here the CDR3 DNA reads TGTGCCAGCAGCTTGATAATAGGGAACACTGAAGCTTTCTTT. The encoded protein is CASSLIIGNTEAFF.